The source of this T cell receptor beta chain is a study of T cells after yellow fever vaccination. MiXCR, applied by TCRdb to the 5' RACE reads, yields one record per CDR3 protein. The sample has some 500,000 distinct CDR3 sequences; roughly 13% are singletons. This CDR3 is 15 amino acids long. Germline trimming cut 7 bases from V and 3 bases from J; bases unmatched to any gene: 10. The sequence came from a man aged 30 to 39 who received the YFV17D yellow fever vaccine. The chain links TRBV12-3 or TRBV12-4 to TRBJ2-7; 9 bases match TRBD2. The specimen was PBMCs, collected on the day of the yellow fever booster vaccination. The CDR3 DNA follows: TGTGCCAGCAACATAGCGGGAGCCATCCACTACGAGCAGTACTTC. Protein: CASNIAGAIHYEQYF.